One and the same sample provided the 4 T cell receptor beta chains below, sequenced in a study of T cell responses to AZD1222 COVID-19 vaccine. The table came from immunoSEQ multiplex PCR; TCRdb's copy has only in-frame clones and leaves some out. The repertoire holds around 100,000 clones, with 75% to 95% as singletons. Material: peripheral blood, obtained on day 0 of AZD1222 vaccination. Every receptor here comes from an adult in good health.

The chain combines TRBV10-3 with TRBJ2-7; 10 bases align to TRBD2. This CDR3 contains 15 residues. CDR1 is ENHRY, CDR2 SYGVKD, per germline. Trimming took 10 bases from V and 2 from J; bases not matched to a gene: 11. The CDR3 sequence is CANAFKAGGTYEQYF. As DNA, the CDR3 is TGTGCCAACGCCTTCAAAGCGGGAGGGACCTACGAGCAGTACTTC.

The gene calls are TRBV3-1 (or the pseudogene TRBV3-2) and TRBJ2-2; TRBD1 matches 9 bases. CDR1 is LGHDT and CDR2 is YNNKEL in the germline V gene (reference sequence). CDR3 length: 16 residues. V lost 3 bases to trimming and J lost 5 bases; unmatched junction nucleotides: 7. CDR3 in amino acids: CASSHPTGGGTGELFF. CDR3 nucleotide sequence: TGTGCCAGCAGCCACCCGACAGGGGGAGGGACCGGGGAGCTGTTTTTT.

This chain joins TRBV29-1 and TRBJ1-1; D is perhaps TRBD1 (6 bases). The germline V gene encodes CDR1 SQVTM and CDR2 ANQGSEA. This CDR3 region has 10 residues. V lost 7 bases to trimming and J lost 8 bases, with 11 bases between them. The CDR3 region has the DNA TGCAGCGGTTCCCAGGGGGAAGCTTTCTTT. This sequence encodes CSGSQGEAFF.

V and J are TRBV2 and TRBJ2-3; D remains ambiguous. Trimming took off 4 bases at V and 3 bases at J, with 5 bases between the two ends. The germline V gene has CDR1 SNHLY and CDR2 FYNNEI. The CDR3 runs to 12 residues. The CDR3 spells CASSVGTDTQYF. The DNA of the CDR3 is TGTGCCAGCAGTGTGGGTACAGATACGCAGTATTTT. Looking up the rest from reference TRBV2 and TRBJ2-3 gives the full variable domain: EPEVTQTPSHQVTQMGQEVILRCVPISNHLYFYWYRQILGQKVEFLVSFYNNEISEKSEIFDDQFSVERPDGSNFTLKIRSTKLEDSAMYFCASSVGTDTQYFGPGTRLTVL.